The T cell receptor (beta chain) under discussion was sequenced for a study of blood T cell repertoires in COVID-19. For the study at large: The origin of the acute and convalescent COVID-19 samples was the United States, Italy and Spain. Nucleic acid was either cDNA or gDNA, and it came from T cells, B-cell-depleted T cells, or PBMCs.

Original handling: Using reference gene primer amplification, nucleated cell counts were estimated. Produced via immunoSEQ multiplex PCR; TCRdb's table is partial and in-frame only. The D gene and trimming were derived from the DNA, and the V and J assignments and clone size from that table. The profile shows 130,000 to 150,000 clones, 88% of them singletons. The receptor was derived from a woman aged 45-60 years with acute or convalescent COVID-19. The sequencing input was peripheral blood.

As DNA, the CDR3 is TGTGCCACCAGTGATTTTAGCGGGGGGCGGGCAGATACGCAGTATTTT. Its protein is CATSDFSGGRADTQYF. The chain links TRBV24-1 to TRBJ2-3; 10 bases are a match to TRBD2. Trimming removed 1 base from V and 4 bases from J; junction bases left unmatched: 4. The CDR3 totals 16 residues. Germline values: CDR1 KGHDR, CDR2 SFDVKD.